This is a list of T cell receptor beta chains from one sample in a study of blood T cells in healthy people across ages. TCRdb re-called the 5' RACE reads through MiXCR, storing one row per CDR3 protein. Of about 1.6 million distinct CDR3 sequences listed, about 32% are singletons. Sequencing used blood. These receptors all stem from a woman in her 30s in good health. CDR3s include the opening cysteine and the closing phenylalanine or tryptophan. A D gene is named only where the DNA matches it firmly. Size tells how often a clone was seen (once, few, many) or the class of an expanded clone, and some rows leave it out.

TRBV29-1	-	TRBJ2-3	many	TGCAGCGTTGTTGTCGGGGAGAGCACAGATACGCAGTATTTT	CSVVVGESTDTQYF
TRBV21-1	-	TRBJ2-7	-	TGTGCCAGCACCAAAGGGACAGGGGGCCACGAGCAGTACTTC	CASTKGTGGHEQYF
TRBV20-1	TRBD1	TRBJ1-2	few	TGCAGTGCTCCGCCAGACAGGGTCCCTGGCTACACCTTC	CSAPPDRVPGYTF
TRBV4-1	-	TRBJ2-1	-	TGCGTCAGCAGCTCCCCCGGTGGGAGCCTCTACAATGAGCAGTTCTTC	CVSSSPGGSLYNEQFF
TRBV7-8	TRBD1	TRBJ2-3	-	TGTGCCAGCAGCCGCGGGACAGGGCTCACTAGCACAGATACGCAGTATTTT	CASSRGTGLTSTDTQYF
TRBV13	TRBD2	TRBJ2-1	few	TGTGCCAGCAGCCCCCCCCTATTTGCGGGGGGGAACTACAATGAGCAGTTCTTC	CASSPPLFAGGNYNEQFF
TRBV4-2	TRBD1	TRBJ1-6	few	TGTGCCAGCAGCCAATCCGGACAGGGGGATTCACCCCTCCACTTT	CASSQSGQGDSPLHF
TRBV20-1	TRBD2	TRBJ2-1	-	TGCAGTGCTAGAGGTAGCGGGGATGGGTCCTACAATGAGCAGTTCTTC	CSARGSGDGSYNEQFF
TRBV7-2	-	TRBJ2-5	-	TGTGCCAGCAGCTTAGGGATTCTAGGGCGGGTGCAAGAGACCCAGTACTTC	CASSLGILGRVQETQYF
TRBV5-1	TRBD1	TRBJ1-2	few	TGCGCCAGCAGCTCTAAGGACAGGGGGAACTATGGCTACACCTTC	CASSSKDRGNYGYTF
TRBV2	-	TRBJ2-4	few	TGTGCCAGCAGAATAGCGGAACTAGCCAAAAACATTCAGTACTTC	CASRIAELAKNIQYF